Following are 27 T cell receptor beta chains from one sample sequenced in a study of regulatory T cells in long-lasting Graves disease. For TCR beta, libraries came from iRepertoire HTBI primers and Arm-PCR of CDR3 regions. TCRdb called the multiplex PCR reads again in MiXCR, with one record for every CDR3 protein. The table includes some 400,000 distinct CDR3 sequences, under 15% detected once. Regarding time point: newly diagnosed GD, antithyroid drugs for less than 3 months. PBMC RNA served as the TCR library source. These data also featured in a second study, about T cells in Graves' hyperthyroidism and ophthalmopathy.

The input for sequencing was peripheral blood mononuclear cells (PBMCs), taken at new diagnosis, from a patient treated with antithyroid drugs. All receptors derive from a woman in her 30s with Graves disease.

This clonotype was observed many times. The chain recombines TRBV12-3 or TRBV12-4 with TRBJ1-1; possible D gene TRBD1, 6 bases. This CDR3 is 14 amino acids long. Trimming removed 5 bases from V and 3 bases from J, with 13 bases in between. This chain's CDR3 is CASSPTRGYTEAFF. The CDR3 region has the DNA TGTGCCAGCAGTCCCACCAGGGGCTACACTGAAGCTTTCTTT.

This clonotype was seen many times. The rearrangement uses TRBV11-1 and TRBJ2-5; D remains ambiguous. Per germline, CDR1 SGHAT and CDR2 FQDESV (reference sequence). V was clipped by 0 bases and J by 0 bases, with 8 bases between them. This CDR3 region has 15 residues. In nucleotides, the CDR3 is TGTGCCAGCAGCTTAGCTCCTTCGTACCAAGAGACCCAGTACTTC. This translates into CASSLAPSYQETQYF.

The chain couples TRBV7-2 to TRBJ1-5; D might be TRBD1 (5 bases). Germline CDR1 reads SGHTA; CDR2 reads FQGNSA. Trimming stripped 5 bases from V and 1 base from J, with 12 bases between. There are 15 residues in the CDR3. The CDR3 reads CASSRSRDSNQPQHF. The CDR3 DNA reads as TGTGCCAGCAGCCGAAGCCGGGACAGCAATCAGCCCCAGCATTTT.

This clonotype was seen a handful of times. The rearrangement joins TRBV28 to TRBJ2-2, with TRBD1 identical over 10 bases. The CDR3 totals 18 residues. CDR1 and CDR2 (germline): MDHEN, SYDVKM. Losses at the gene ends were 2 bases for V and 0 bases for J; bases not matched to a gene: 6. In nucleotides, the CDR3 is TGTGCCAGCAGTTTAATGGTGGGGACAGGGGCGAACACCGGGGAGCTGTTTTTT. It yields the protein CASSLMVGTGANTGELFF.

V usage is TRBV7-2 and J usage is TRBJ2-1; possibly TRBD2 for D (6 bases). V was shortened by 3 bases and J by 9 bases, with 12 bases between the two germline ends. CDR1 and CDR2 from the germline V gene are SGHTA and FQGNSA. The length of the CDR3 is 13 residues. The CDR3 region is CASSFSGAGEQFF. CDR3 DNA: TGTGCCAGCAGCTTTAGCGGAGCTGGTGAGCAGTTCTTC.

This chain connects TRBV12-3 or TRBV12-4 to TRBJ2-7; weak D call: TRBD2 (5 bases). The CDR3 length is 15 residues. V gave up 4 bases and J gave up 0 bases, with 13 bases separating them. Written as DNA, the CDR3 is TGTGCCAGCAGTTCCAGCGAAGAGGGCTCCTACGAGCAGTACTTC. This sequence encodes CASSSSEEGSYEQYF.

This clonotype appeared many times. V gene TRBV11-2 combines with J gene TRBJ2-7; no firm D call. The ends were cut back, 3 bases at V and 4 bases at J, with 7 bases in the middle. Germline V CDR1 and CDR2: SGHAT, FQNNGV. This CDR3 comprises 12 residues. CDR3 sequence (DNA): TGTGCCAGCAGCTTCAATGGGTACGAGCAGTACTTC. Its translation: CASSFNGYEQYF.

This clonotype was recorded many times. The gene calls are TRBV27 and TRBJ2-1, with 10 bases aligning to TRBD2. CDR3 length: 17 residues. V shed 7 bases, J shed 2 bases, and the junction held 11 bases outside the gene matches. Looked up from germline, CDR1 is MNHEY and CDR2 is SMNVEV (reference sequence). CDR3 amino acids: CASMSLAGPTTYNEQFF. For the CDR3, the DNA is TGTGCCAGCATGTCACTAGCGGGACCTACCACCTACAATGAGCAGTTCTTC.

This clonotype has at least ten counts. V is TRBV11-2 and J is TRBJ2-1; D gene ambiguous. CDR1 and CDR2 (germline): SGHAT, FQNNGV. CDR3 length equals 14 residues. The V end lost 7 bases, the J end lost 6 bases, and 16 bases lay between the germline ends. This CDR3 reads CASKNPVDVNEQFF. The CDR3 coding sequence is TGTGCCAGCAAGAATCCGGTAGACGTCAATGAGCAGTTCTTC.

This chain connects TRBV10-3 to TRBJ2-3; maybe TRBD2 (5 bases). Germline CDR1 ENHRY, CDR2 SYGVKD. The CDR3 totals 11 residues. Trimming cost V 6 bases and J 4 bases, with 5 bases left between them. The CDR3 DNA is TGTGCCATCAGGGGAGCAGATACGCAGTATTTT. Its protein product is CAIRGADTQYF.

The CDR3 DNA reads as TGTGCCATCAGTGAGCGCAGCACGAACACTGAAGCTTTCTTT. Amino acid sequence: CAISERSTNTEAFF. The chain has TRBV10-3 and TRBJ1-1; D uncertain. Per the germline V gene, CDR1 is ENHRY and CDR2 is SYGVKD. The CDR3 has 14 residues. Trimming took 2 bases from V and 1 from J, leaving 8 bases between them.

The chain recombines TRBV29-1 with TRBJ2-7; 8 bases are shared with TRBD2. The germline CDR1 and CDR2 sequences are SQVTM and ANQGSEA. The CDR3 runs 13 residues. Trimming at V came to 4 bases and at J to 2 bases, leaving 4 bases not matched to a gene. The CDR3 DNA is TGCAGCGTTGTAGGACTAGCAGCCTACGAGCAGTACTTC. Protein sequence: CSVVGLAAYEQYF.

This clonotype showed up many times. Here the CDR3 reads CASKARNREKLFF. DNA for the CDR3: TGTGCCAGCAAGGCTAGGAATCGGGAAAAACTGTTTTTT. The rearrangement uses TRBV6-1 and TRBJ1-4, with D unresolved. Germline CDR1 is MNHNS and CDR2 is SASEGT. V was pared by 7 bases and J by 8 bases, with 14 bases between. The CDR3 is 13 residues long.

There are a few counts of this clonotype. V is TRBV14 and J is TRBJ2-5; D gene uncertain. CDR1 and CDR2 from the germline V gene are SGHDN and FVKESK. This CDR3 comprises 16 residues. V gave up 1 base and J gave up 5 bases, with 17 bases separating them. This CDR3 reads CASSQAVGSPRETQYF. CDR3 nucleotides: TGTGCCAGCAGCCAAGCGGTAGGGTCCCCGAGGGAGACCCAGTACTTC.

This clonotype was seen repeatedly, ten times or more. This rearrangement joins TRBV27 to TRBJ2-1; 9 nucleotides match TRBD2. CDR1 is MNHEY, CDR2 SMNVEV, per germline (reference sequence). The trim removed 0 bases at V and 6 bases at J, leaving 15 bases unmatched. This CDR3 contains 19 residues. CDR3 nucleotides: TGTGCCAGCAGTTTATCGTACACGGCGATAGCGGGAGAGGCCAATGAGCAGTTCTTC. It yields the protein CASSLSYTAIAGEANEQFF.

This clonotype has at least ten counts. The rearrangement links TRBV5-1 to TRBJ2-1, with 9 bases fitting TRBD2. The germline V gene encodes CDR1 SGHRS and CDR2 YFSETQ. There are 18 residues in the CDR3. J gave up 0 bases and V 0 bases, and 7 bases lay outside the gene matches. This CDR3 is CASSLVASGAYSYNEQFF. CDR3 in DNA: TGCGCCAGCAGCTTGGTAGCTAGCGGGGCCTACTCCTACAATGAGCAGTTCTTC.

This clonotype was counted at least ten times. The chain combines TRBV24-1 with TRBJ2-7; 9 bases fit TRBD2. Trimming cost V 4 bases and J 0 bases; bases outside gene matches: 3. CDR3 length: 15 residues. Germline V gene lookup returns CDR1 KGHDR and CDR2 SFDVKD. DNA of the CDR3: TGTGCCACCAGTGAAGGACTAGCGCACTCCTACGAGCAGTACTTC. Amino acids: CATSEGLAHSYEQYF.

There are a few counts of this clonotype. The genes are TRBV4-1 and TRBJ1-2; no firm D call. The germline V and J ends were trimmed by 0 bases and 2 bases, with 10 bases remaining between them. The CDR3 is made up of 15 amino acids. Germline assignment: CDR1 MGHRA and CDR2 YSYEKL. CDR3 DNA sequence: TGCGCCAGCAGCCAAGATGAACAGAGGAACTATGGCTACACCTTC. Its translation is CASSQDEQRNYGYTF.

This clonotype was seen more than once but under ten times. The chain carries TRBV12-3 or TRBV12-4 and TRBJ2-2; TRBD1 aligns across 7 bases. The CDR3 runs to 14 residues. V trimming: 6 bases; J trimming: 5 bases; junction bases outside the gene matches: 6. CDR3 sequence: CASRSGTETGELFF. As DNA, the CDR3 is TGTGCCAGCAGGTCCGGGACAGAGACCGGGGAGCTGTTTTTT.

The rearrangement links TRBV5-1 to TRBJ2-5, with D unclear. V lost 0 bases and J lost 2, with 8 bases in between. The CDR3 contains 14 residues. Germline V gene sequence: CDR1 SGHRS, CDR2 YFSETQ. The CDR3 nucleotides are TGCGCCAGCAGCTTGGCTCACCCACAAGAGACCCAGTACTTC. Translating it yields CASSLAHPQETQYF.

This clonotype occurred many times. The rearrangement links TRBV2 to TRBJ1-2; no definite D call. The germline CDR1 and CDR2 sequences are SNHLY and FYNNEI. This CDR3 spans 13 amino acids. The V end was cut by 4 bases, the J end by 4 bases, with 10 bases between. The CDR3 DNA reads TGTGCCAGCAGTGTAGGACGGACCTATGGCTACACCTTC. Residues: CASSVGRTYGYTF.

This clonotype was found many times. One end of the junction is discordant with germline, which a read error may explain. J is TRBJ2-7 and V is TRBV27; 11 bases line up with TRBD1. The CDR3 is made up of 15 amino acids. Germline values: CDR1 MNHEY, CDR2 SMNVEV (reference sequence). CDR3: CANSSAGTGGYEQYF. The DNA of the CDR3 is TGTGCCAACAGTTCCGCCGGGACAGGGGGCTACGAGCAGTACTTC.

This chain links TRBV7-8 with TRBJ1-3, with TRBD1 matching over 7 bases. Losses at the gene ends were 11 bases for V and 2 bases for J; bases not matched to a gene: 12. Germline V gives CDR1 SGHVS, CDR2 FQNEAQ. The CDR3 is 15 amino acids. The CDR3: CASAVHRGAGNTIYF. CDR3 DNA sequence: TGTGCCTCAGCAGTCCACAGGGGTGCTGGAAACACCATATATTTT.

The rearrangement links TRBV28 to TRBJ1-2; D is uncertain. Trimming stripped 6 bases from V and 5 bases from J, with 16 bases between. CDR3 length equals 14 residues. Germline CDR1 is MDHEN and CDR2 is SYDVKM. The CDR3: CASREAGVDYGYTF. The CDR3 bases are TGTGCCAGCAGAGAGGCCGGAGTTGATTATGGCTACACCTTC.

The rearrangement uses TRBV5-1 and TRBJ2-7, with 10 bases matching TRBD1. Germline trimming cut 4 bases from V and 3 bases from J; bases unmatched to any gene: 13. Germline CDR1 SGHRS, CDR2 YFSETQ. CDR3 length: 17 residues. CDR3: CASSLQGPGTGDYEQYF. CDR3 sequence (DNA): TGCGCCAGCAGCCTCCAGGGCCCCGGGACAGGGGACTACGAGCAGTACTTC.

This clonotype was detected many times. The DNA of the CDR3 is TGCGCCAGCAGCCGTACGGGAGGGGACGAGCAGTACTTC. This sequence encodes CASSRTGGDEQYF. The chain links TRBV4-1 to TRBJ2-7; 8 nucleotides match TRBD2. This CDR3 is built from 13 residues. V lost 4 bases and J lost 5; bases outside the gene matches: 4. Germline V CDR1 and CDR2: MGHRA, YSYEKL.

This clonotype was seen only a few times. The rearrangement uses TRBV9 and TRBJ2-2; 7 nucleotides line up with TRBD2. V lost 0 bases, J lost 6 bases, and 8 bases stayed unmatched. The germline V gene has CDR1 SGDLS and CDR2 YYNGEE. The CDR3 has 16 residues. Written as DNA, the CDR3 is TGTGCCAGCAGCGTAGATTTGCGGGAGATTCCCGGGGAGCTGTTTTTT. Its protein product is CASSVDLREIPGELFF.